This T cell receptor (beta chain) came from a study of graft-versus-host responses after intestinal transplantation. Looked up from germline, CDR1 is SGDLS and CDR2 is YYNGEE. The CDR3 is made up of 21 amino acids. The ends lost 2 bases at V and 8 bases at J; junction bases unmatched: 28. The count of this clone is one. Its antigen is still unknown. Repertoires were generated with immunoSEQ multiplex PCR, while TCRdb's copy carries only in-frame clones and drops some. The sample has roughly 100,000 clones, 93% seen once. The origin of this receptor is a human donor who received an intestinal transplant. The chain carries TRBV9 and TRBJ1-1, with 9 bases lining up with TRBD1. Sequencing was performed on unstimulated CD8+ T cells sorted from spleen or lymph node cells, taken before intestinal transplant. The CDR3 coding sequence is TGTGCCAGCAGCGTTACACCGGGGACAGGGTTCATAAATTCTCGTGACTCGGAAGCTTTCTTT. Residues: CASSVTPGTGFINSRDSEAFF.